Below, 17 T cell receptor beta chains from the same sample are listed, as sequenced in a study of response to subunit inactivated influenza vaccine. TCRdb used MiXCR to reprocess the RT-PCR reads, holding one entry per CDR3 protein. The data show about 520,000 distinct CDR3 sequences, about 25% seen once. The sample in question was CD4+ T cells sorted from PBMCs, obtained 4 to 6 days after vaccination. Every receptor here comes from a man between 45 and 60 years old who received an inactivated influenza vaccine.

V gene TRBV20-1 combines with J gene TRBJ2-1; 7 positions match TRBD2. Germline V CDR1 and CDR2: DFQATT, SNEGSKA (reference sequence). The CDR3 has 12 amino acids. After removal of 3 bases from V and 9 bases from J, the junction contained 5 bases not matched to a gene. This chain's CDR3 is CSARGGAREQFF. CDR3 DNA sequence: TGCAGTGCTAGGGGAGGGGCCCGTGAGCAGTTCTTC.

The rearrangement joins TRBV7-2 to TRBJ1-2; 9 nucleotides align to TRBD1. Germline V gene data show CDR1 as SGHTA and CDR2 as FQGNSA. The CDR3 is 15 amino acids. V was pared by 3 bases and J by 4 bases, with 6 bases of the junction left unmatched. The CDR3 is CASSFTGGAGYGYTF. In nucleotides, the CDR3 is TGTGCCAGCAGCTTTACAGGGGGCGCGGGCTATGGCTACACCTTC.

A few counts support this clonotype. The genes are TRBV7-2 and TRBJ2-3; no clear D gene. The CDR3 spans 14 residues. V lost 0 bases and J lost 2, with 6 bases in between. Germline V lookup: CDR1 SGHTA, CDR2 FQGNSA. DNA for the CDR3: TGTGCCAGCAGCTTAGCCGGCTTCACAGATACGCAGTATTTT. As protein: CASSLAGFTDTQYF.

The CDR3 coding sequence is TGTGCCAGCAGCGTCGAAGGGGCCCCGGCTGGAAACACCATATATTTT. Its protein is CASSVEGAPAGNTIYF. The chain couples TRBV9 to TRBJ1-3; D may be TRBD1 (5 bases). CDR3 size: 16 residues. The germline gives CDR1 SGDLS, CDR2 YYNGEE. The V end was cut by 2 bases, the J end by 2 bases, with 14 bases between.

V usage is TRBV12-3 or TRBV12-4 and J usage is TRBJ1-4, with D tentatively TRBD1 (6 bases). Trimming removed 8 bases from V and 3 bases from J, with 16 bases in between. This CDR3 is 15 amino acids long. The CDR3 coding sequence is TGTGCCAGCGCAACCACAGGGCGCTCTAATGAAAAACTGTTTTTT. It specifies CASATTGRSNEKLFF.

This clonotype was picked up a small number of times. The rearrangement uses TRBV7-2 and TRBJ2-7; D not resolved. Germline V lookup: CDR1 SGHTA, CDR2 FQGNSA. The CDR3 sequence is 15 residues long. Trimming removed 6 bases from V and 0 bases from J, with 15 bases in between. The CDR3: CASSQGSTSSYEQYF. CDR3 bases: TGTGCCAGCAGTCAAGGAAGTACCTCCTCCTACGAGCAGTACTTC.

The chain links TRBV5-1 to TRBJ2-5; tentative D call: TRBD2 (5 bases). The DNA end is more similar to TRBJ2-1, so the J call may be wrong. CDR1 and CDR2 from the germline V gene are SGHRS and YFSETQ. The CDR3 extends over 14 amino acids. Written as DNA, the CDR3 is TGCGCCAGCAGCTTGGCGTCTAGTTGGGAGACCCAGTTCTTC. This sequence encodes CASSLASSWETQFF.

The chain uses TRBV6-2 or TRBV6-3 and TRBJ1-4; D perhaps matches TRBD1 (6 bases). Germline loops: CDR1 MNHEY, CDR2 SVGEGT. Trimming shortened V by 7 bases and J by 8 bases, and 20 bases separated the two germline ends. CDR3 length: 15 amino acids. CDR3 coding DNA: TGTGCCAGCATTCGCCCGACAGGCTACAACGAAAAACTGTTTTTT. It specifies CASIRPTGYNEKLFF.

This clonotype was counted a few times. J is TRBJ1-1 and V is TRBV12-3 or TRBV12-4; 7 bases fit TRBD1. CDR3 size: 12 residues. J gave up 10 bases and V 1 base, and 3 bases lay outside the gene matches. The CDR3 DNA is TGTGCCAGCAGTTTAGAGGCAGGGGGAGCTTTCTTT. Residues: CASSLEAGGAFF.

This clonotype was seen only a few times. V and J are TRBV6-1 and TRBJ2-7; the match to TRBD1 covers 7 bases. V lost 5 bases, J lost 2 bases, and 9 bases stayed unmatched. The CDR3 is 15 residues long. In germline, CDR1 is MNHNS, CDR2 SASEGT. The CDR3 spells CASSPGGQFAYEQYF. The DNA for the CDR3 is TGTGCCAGCAGTCCAGGGGGACAGTTCGCCTACGAGCAGTACTTC.

This chain joins TRBV7-2 and TRBJ1-5; maybe TRBD1 (6 bases). Germline CDR1 is SGHTA and CDR2 is FQGNSA. CDR3 length equals 13 residues. The ends were cut back, 4 bases at V and 5 bases at J, with 9 bases in the middle. DNA of the CDR3: TGTGCCAGCAGCTCGTCAGGGGATCAGCCCCAGCATTTT. Its translation is CASSSSGDQPQHF.

The chain employs TRBV19 and TRBJ1-5, with D perhaps matching TRBD1 (5 bases). The CDR3 runs 16 residues. Germline V gene sequence: CDR1 LNHDA, CDR2 SQIVND (reference sequence). V was cut by 6 bases and J by 2 bases, with 17 bases left in between. In nucleotides, the CDR3 is TGTGCCAGTAGCCTACGAGGGGCCTACGGCAATCAGCCCCAGCATTTT. Translated, it gives CASSLRGAYGNQPQHF.

This clonotype turned up a few times. The gene calls are TRBV20-1 and TRBJ2-5; D perhaps matches TRBD2 (6 bases). Germline CDR1 is DFQATT and CDR2 is SNEGSKA (reference sequence). The CDR3 has 14 amino acids. V was cut by 0 bases and J by 1 base, with 9 bases left in between. This CDR3 is CSAREPSVQETQYF. The CDR3 DNA reads as TGCAGTGCTAGAGAACCTAGCGTCCAAGAGACCCAGTACTTC.

This clonotype has just a few counts. V is TRBV14 and J is TRBJ2-3; D is unclear. Germline values: CDR1 SGHDN, CDR2 FVKESK. This CDR3 comprises 13 residues. The V and J ends lost 1 base and 9 bases respectively, with 11 bases between them. In DNA form, the CDR3 reads TGTGCCAGCAGCCAAGTGTCAGGAATAACGCAGTATTTT. Translation gives CASSQVSGITQYF.

The chain is built from TRBV5-1 and TRBJ2-6, with D uncertain. The V and J ends lost 3 bases and 0 bases respectively, with 13 bases between them. The CDR3 extends over 17 amino acids. The germline gives CDR1 SGHRS, CDR2 YFSETQ. CDR3 DNA sequence: TGCGCCAGCAGCTCCCTTTTGAGAGCCTCTGGGGCCAACGTCCTGACTTTC. Protein product: CASSSLLRASGANVLTF.

This clonotype was seen a handful of times. The CDR3: CASRDRKDGYTF. The CDR3 region has the DNA TGTGCCAGCAGAGACAGAAAGGATGGCTACACCTTC. This sequence joins TRBV6-5 and TRBJ1-2; D perhaps matches TRBD1 (5 bases). The CDR3 loop spans 12 amino acids. Trimming took 6 bases from V and 6 from J, leaving 11 bases between them. In germline, CDR1 is MNHEY, CDR2 SVGAGI.

The chain links TRBV29-1 to TRBJ2-1; D is uncertain. Germline CDR1 SQVTM, CDR2 ANQGSEA. The germline V and J ends were trimmed by 7 bases and 3 bases, with 13 bases remaining between them. This CDR3 is built from 13 residues. Here the CDR3 reads CSARSSGYNEQFF. In DNA, the CDR3 is TGCAGCGCCCGGAGTTCCGGCTACAATGAGCAGTTCTTC.